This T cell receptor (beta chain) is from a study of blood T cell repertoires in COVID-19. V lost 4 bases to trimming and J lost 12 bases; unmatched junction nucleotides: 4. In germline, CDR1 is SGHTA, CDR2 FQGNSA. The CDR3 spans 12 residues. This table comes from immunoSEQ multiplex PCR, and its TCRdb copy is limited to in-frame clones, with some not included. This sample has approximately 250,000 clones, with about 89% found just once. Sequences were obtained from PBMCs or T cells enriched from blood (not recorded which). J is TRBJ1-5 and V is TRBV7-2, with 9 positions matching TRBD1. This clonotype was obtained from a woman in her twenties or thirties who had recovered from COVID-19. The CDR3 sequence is CASSWRTGDQHF. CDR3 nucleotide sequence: TGTGCCAGCAGCTGGAGGACAGGGGACCAGCATTTT.